Each of the 25 T cell receptor beta chains below was sequenced from the same sample in a study of blood T cell repertoires in COVID-19. Here immunoSEQ multiplex PCR was the method, and the copy in TCRdb shows in-frame clones only, minus some. This sample has over 150,000 clones, with roughly 89% found just once. The sequenced material came from peripheral blood. The receptors come from a woman aged 55 to 70 who had recovered from COVID-19.

The rearrangement links TRBV3-1 (or the pseudogene TRBV3-2) to TRBJ2-5, with TRBD1 identical over 10 bases. Germline assignment: CDR1 LGHDT and CDR2 YNNKEL (reference sequence). V was clipped by 4 bases and J by 1 base; unmatched bases: 3. This CDR3 comprises 15 residues. The CDR3 DNA reads as TGTGCCAGCAGCCGGGACAGGGGACGCCAAGAGACCCAGTACTTC. It is translated as CASSRDRGRQETQYF.

The chain links TRBV7-3 to TRBJ1-1; D is perhaps TRBD1 (5 bases). Germline loops: CDR1 SGHTA, CDR2 FQGTGA. This CDR3 is 13 amino acids long. Deletions cut 2 bases from V and 3 bases from J, with 7 bases between. The CDR3 nucleotides read TGTGCCAGCAGCTTACAGGGTTACACTGAAGCTTTCTTT. Translation gives CASSLQGYTEAFF. The variable domain in full, with the rest retrieved from reference TRBV7-3 and TRBJ1-1, is GAGVSQTPSNKVTEKGKYVELRCDPISGHTALYWYRQSLGQGPEFLIYFQGTGAADDSGLPNDRFFAVRPEGSVSTLKIQRTERGDSAVYLCASSLQGYTEAFFGQGTRLTVV.

The chain carries TRBV5-1 and TRBJ2-3, with D tentatively TRBD1 (5 bases). The CDR3 sequence is 14 residues long. Germline V lookup: CDR1 SGHRS, CDR2 YFSETQ. V lost 2 bases and J 2 bases, leaving 9 bases between the germline ends. CDR3 DNA: TGCGCCAGCAGCTTCGAACAGGACACAGATACGCAGTATTTT. Residues: CASSFEQDTDTQYF.

The V and J genes are TRBV5-1 and TRBJ2-1; 8 bases map to TRBD2. Germline loops: CDR1 SGHRS, CDR2 YFSETQ. The CDR3 totals 14 residues. Trimming at V came to 1 base and at J to 7 bases, leaving 4 bases not matched to a gene. The CDR3 DNA reads as TGCGCCAGCAGCTTGCTCAGCGGGGGTAATGAGCAGTTCTTC. Protein sequence: CASSLLSGGNEQFF. Full variable domain (missing parts from reference TRBV5-1 and TRBJ2-1): KAGVTQTPRYLIKTRGQQVTLSCSPISGHRSVSWYQQTPGQGLQFLFEYFSETQRNKGNFPGRFSGRQFSNSRSEMNVSTLELGDSALYLCASSLLSGGNEQFFGPGTRLTVL.

The chain couples TRBV2 to TRBJ2-4, with D possibly being TRBD2 (5 bases). Germline lookup yields CDR1 SNHLY and CDR2 FYNNEI. The CDR3 spans 16 residues. V lost 6 bases, J lost 1 base, and 16 bases lay in between. CDR3 coding DNA: TGTGCCAGCAGGAGCGGAGTCTCCTCTGCCAAAAACATTCAGTACTTC. Residues: CASRSGVSSAKNIQYF.

This rearrangement joins TRBV28 to TRBJ1-4; no reliable D call. This CDR3 is built from 13 residues. Germline V CDR1 and CDR2: MDHEN, SYDVKM. V lost 3 bases, J lost 10 bases, and 12 bases lay in between. The CDR3 bases are TGTGCCAGCAGTTTTGGATGGGAGGGAAAACTGTTTTTT. Its protein product is CASSFGWEGKLFF.

CDR3 bases: TGTGCCAGCAGTGATCAGGGGACCACAGATACGCAGTATTTT. Translation gives CASSDQGTTDTQYF. The chain joins TRBV6-1 to TRBJ2-3, with D possibly matching TRBD1 (6 bases). CDR1 is MNHNS, CDR2 SASEGT, per germline. The V gene lost 3 bases and the J gene lost 2 bases, with 9 bases spanning the gap. The length of the CDR3 is 14 residues.

The J gene is TRBJ1-6, the V gene TRBV6-6; TRBD1 agrees at 7 bases. After removal of 6 bases from V and 8 bases from J, the junction contained 7 bases not matched to a gene. From germline, CDR1 is MNHNY and CDR2 SVGAGI (reference sequence). CDR3 size: 14 residues. The CDR3 region is CASSITGADSPLHF. The CDR3 DNA reads as TGTGCCAGCAGCATCACAGGGGCCGATTCACCCCTCCACTTT.

The chain employs TRBV6-5 and TRBJ1-4; 7 nucleotides line up with TRBD1. Germline CDR1 MNHEY, CDR2 SVGAGI. The CDR3 length is 14 residues. Germline trimming cut 5 bases from V and 11 bases from J; bases unmatched to any gene: 11. The CDR3 here is CASSPDPTGRKLFF. The CDR3 region has the DNA TGTGCCAGCAGTCCGGACCCGACAGGGAGGAAACTGTTTTTT.

The J gene is TRBJ1-5, the V gene TRBV28; unclear D gene. The V end lost 3 bases, the J end lost 11 bases, and 17 bases lay between the germline ends. CDR3 length equals 14 residues. CDR1 is MDHEN, CDR2 SYDVKM, per germline. The CDR3 loop reads CASSFSARDGAQHF. In nucleotides, the CDR3 is TGTGCCAGCAGTTTTAGCGCAAGGGATGGAGCCCAGCATTTT.

Points on this clone: This sample also contains other DNA sequences that code for the same CDR3. The rearrangement joins TRBV7-3 to TRBJ1-1, with D unclear. Between the trimmed V and J ends, which lost 5 bases and 0 bases, there was a span of 7 bases. Germline CDR1 SGHTA, CDR2 FQGTGA. This CDR3 comprises 13 residues. This CDR3 reads CASSPYLNTEAFF. Here the CDR3 DNA reads TGTGCCAGCAGCCCCTATTTGAACACTGAAGCTTTCTTT. The full variable domain, completed using reference TRBV7-3 and TRBJ1-1, is GAGVSQTPSNKVTEKGKYVELRCDPISGHTALYWYRQSLGQGPEFLIYFQGTGAADDSGLPNDRFFAVRPEGSVSTLKIQRTERGDSAVYLCASSPYLNTEAFFGQGTRLTVV.

In the case of this clone: This sample includes further DNA sequences coding for the same CDR3. This chain uses TRBV2 with TRBJ1-2, with D maybe TRBD1 (5 bases). The CDR3 has 12 amino acids. In germline, CDR1 is SNHLY, CDR2 FYNNEI. The V gene lost 3 bases and the J gene lost 4 bases, with 6 bases spanning the gap. CDR3 bases: TGTGCCAGCAGTGATGACAGCTATGGCTACACCTTC. It yields the protein CASSDDSYGYTF.

The chain carries TRBV28 and TRBJ1-2, with D perhaps matching TRBD1 (5 bases). The CDR3 has 13 amino acids. In germline, CDR1 is MDHEN, CDR2 SYDVKM. The V gene lost 6 bases and the J gene lost 7 bases, with 15 bases spanning the gap. The DNA of the CDR3 is TGTGCCAGCAGAGACCCAGGCGGGGGTGGCTACACCTTC. This encodes CASRDPGGGGYTF.

The chain has TRBV27 and TRBJ2-5, with 10 bases matching TRBD1. This CDR3 is built from 15 residues. The germline CDR1 and CDR2 sequences are MNHEY and SMNVEV (reference sequence). V shed 6 bases, J shed 5 bases, and the junction held 9 bases outside the gene matches. For the CDR3, the DNA is TGTGCCAGCAGCTCTAATCCGGGACAGGGGGAGACCCAGTACTTC. Residues: CASSSNPGQGETQYF.

The chain couples TRBV28 to TRBJ1-1; a possible D gene is TRBD1 (5 bases). Germline loops: CDR1 MDHEN, CDR2 SYDVKM. The V end was cut by 10 bases, the J end by 4 bases, with 10 bases between. The CDR3 extends over 11 amino acids. DNA for the CDR3: TGTGCCACCTGGGGGGGCACTGAAGCTTTCTTT. Encoded protein: CATWGGTEAFF.

The chain links TRBV25-1 to TRBJ2-3, with D uncertain. Germline CDR1 MGHDK, CDR2 SYGVNS. V lost 5 bases and J 1 base, leaving 7 bases between the germline ends. This CDR3 has 13 amino acids. The CDR3 bases are TGTGCCAGCAGTTGGCAAGGCACAGATACGCAGTATTTT. It translates to CASSWQGTDTQYF.

The CDR3 is CASSGGRLIYEQYF. The CDR3 DNA is TGTGCCAGCAGTGGGGGGCGCCTTATCTACGAGCAGTACTTC. This sequence joins TRBV2 and TRBJ2-7, with D maybe TRBD1 (6 bases). The V gene's germline CDR1 is SNHLY and CDR2 FYNNEI. The V and J ends lost 4 bases and 3 bases respectively, with 13 bases between them. CDR3 size: 14 residues.

CDR3: CASSFPGSETQYF. Written as DNA, the CDR3 is TGTGCCAGCAGTTTCCCAGGGTCAGAGACCCAGTACTTC. The V and J genes are TRBV28 and TRBJ2-5, with D possibly being TRBD1 (5 bases). Trimming pared 3 bases from V and 4 bases from J, leaving 9 bases between. The CDR3 sequence is 13 residues long. Germline-derived CDR1 and CDR2 are MDHEN and SYDVKM.

The chain employs TRBV19 and TRBJ2-2, with 9 bases aligning to TRBD1. The CDR3 is made up of 17 amino acids. The germline CDR1 and CDR2 sequences are LNHDA and SQIVND (reference sequence). V gave up 0 bases and J gave up 6 bases; unmatched junction bases: 8. The CDR3 reads CASSIDTGGSRPGELFF. The CDR3 DNA reads TGTGCCAGTAGTATAGATACAGGGGGCTCGAGGCCCGGGGAGCTGTTTTTT.

The chain has TRBV27 and TRBJ2-7, with D perhaps TRBD1 (6 bases). The germline V gene encodes CDR1 MNHEY and CDR2 SMNVEV (reference sequence). V was cut by 5 bases and J by 3 bases, with 11 bases left in between. This CDR3 is built from 13 residues. The CDR3 reads CASSARTDYEQYF. The CDR3 coding sequence is TGTGCCAGCAGTGCCCGGACAGACTACGAGCAGTACTTC.

The genes are TRBV30 and TRBJ2-5; TRBD2 is a possible D gene (6 bases). There are 13 residues in the CDR3. Trimming shortened V by 3 bases and J by 8 bases, and 16 bases separated the two germline ends. The germline V gene has CDR1 GTSNPN and CDR2 SVGIG (reference sequence). This chain's CDR3 is CAWSGKGTGTQYF. Here the CDR3 DNA reads TGTGCCTGGAGCGGGAAGGGGACTGGAACCCAGTACTTC. Complete variable domain (other parts from reference TRBV30 and TRBJ2-5): SQTIHQWPATLVQPVGSPLSLECTVEGTSNPNLYWYRQAAGRGLQLLFYSVGIGQISSEVPQNLSASRPQDRQFILSSKKLLLSDSGFYLCAWSGKGTGTQYFGPGTRLLVL.

The chain combines TRBV7-9 with TRBJ1-1; D is ambiguous. Germline lookup yields CDR1 SEHNR and CDR2 FQNEAQ (reference sequence). V was trimmed by 3 bases and J by 8 bases, leaving 10 bases between them. There are 12 residues in the CDR3. The CDR3: CASSFEVREAFF. The DNA of the CDR3 is TGTGCCAGCAGCTTTGAAGTCAGAGAAGCTTTCTTT.

The chain couples TRBV11-3 to TRBJ2-5, with D possibly being TRBD2 (6 bases). V lost 8 bases, J lost 3 bases, and 13 bases lay in between. Germline-derived CDR1 and CDR2 are SGHNT and YENEEA. This CDR3 is 13 amino acids long. The CDR3 is CASSPGTEETQYF. The CDR3 coding sequence is TGTGCCAGCTCTCCCGGGACTGAAGAGACCCAGTACTTC. The full variable domain, with the rest looked up from reference TRBV11-3 and TRBJ2-5, is EAGVVQSPRYKIIEKKQPVAFWCNPISGHNTLYWYLQNLGQGPELLIRYENEEAVDDSQLPKDRFSAERLKGVDSTLKIQPAELGDSAVYLCASSPGTEETQYFGPGTRLLVL.

The genes are TRBV4-1 and TRBJ1-6, with 8 bases identical to TRBD1. The V and J ends lost 7 bases and 8 bases, in that order; junction bases with no gene match: 10. The CDR3 length is 15 residues. CDR1 and CDR2 from the germline V gene are MGHRA and YSYEKL. CDR3 residues: CASTRSDRVYSPLHF. The CDR3 DNA reads as TGCGCCAGCACTCGATCGGACAGGGTCTATTCACCCCTCCACTTT.

Only one count was recorded for this clone. This chain links TRBV18 with TRBJ1-5; no reliable D call. The length of the CDR3 is 13 residues. Trimming removed 6 bases at V and 5 bases at J, with 11 bases between. CDR1 is KGHSH and CDR2 is LQKENI in the germline V gene. Written as DNA, the CDR3 is TGTGCCAGCTCTCTAGAGGGTGATCAGCCCCAGCATTTT. Translation gives CASSLEGDQPQHF.